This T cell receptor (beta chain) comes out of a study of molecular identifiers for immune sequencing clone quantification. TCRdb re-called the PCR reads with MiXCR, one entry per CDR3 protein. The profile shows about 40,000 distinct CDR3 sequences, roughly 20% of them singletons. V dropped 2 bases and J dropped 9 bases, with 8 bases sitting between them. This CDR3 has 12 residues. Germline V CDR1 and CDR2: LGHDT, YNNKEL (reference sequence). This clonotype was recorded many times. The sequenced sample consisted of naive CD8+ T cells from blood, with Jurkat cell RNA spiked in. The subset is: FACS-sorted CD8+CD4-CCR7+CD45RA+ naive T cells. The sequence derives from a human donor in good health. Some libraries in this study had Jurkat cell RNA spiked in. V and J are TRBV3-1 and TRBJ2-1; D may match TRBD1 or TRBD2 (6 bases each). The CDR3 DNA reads TGTGCCAGCAGCCAAAAGGGGGGTGAGCAGTTCTTC. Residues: CASSQKGGEQFF.